Below are 28 T cell receptor beta chains sequenced from a single sample in a study of PD-1 blockade in mismatch repair-deficient tumors. Only in-frame clones appear in the TCRdb table, and some are missing; sequencing was by immunoSEQ multiplex PCR. The repertoire includes about 38,000 clones, 70% to 90% of them detected once, and under 5% sits in the top ten. The sample here was peripheral blood, taken roughly 76 weeks after starting pembrolizumab. Receptors were obtained from an adult with mismatch repair-deficient cancer.

The chain recombines TRBV5-4 with TRBJ1-1; D call uncertain. V gave up 0 bases and J gave up 1 base, with 4 bases separating them. This CDR3 region has 13 residues. Germline V gene sequence: CDR1 SGHNT, CDR2 YYREEE (reference sequence). The CDR3 loop is CASSLDQNTEAFF. In nucleotides, the CDR3 is TGTGCCAGCAGCTTGGACCAGAACACTGAAGCTTTCTTT.

V gene TRBV4-2 combines with J gene TRBJ1-3; D ambiguous. The CDR3 extends over 15 amino acids. The germline gives CDR1 LGHNA, CDR2 YNFKEQ. V was trimmed by 1 base and J by 4 bases, leaving 11 bases between them. In DNA form, the CDR3 reads TGTGCCAGCAGCCAAGTCTTGACCGGCGGAAACACCATATATTTT. Translating it yields CASSQVLTGGNTIYF.

This clone was seen more than once but under ten times. V usage is TRBV18 and J usage is TRBJ2-5; TRBD2 agrees at 7 bases. This CDR3 comprises 15 residues. After removal of 2 bases from V and 0 bases from J, the junction contained 3 bases not matched to a gene. The germline V gene encodes CDR1 KGHSH and CDR2 LQKENI. The chain's CDR3 is CASSPGEGYQETQYF. CDR3 DNA sequence: TGTGCCAGCTCACCAGGGGAGGGCTACCAAGAGACCCAGTACTTC.

This clone was seen once. The gene calls are TRBV7-9 and TRBJ2-5, with a possible D match to TRBD2 (5 bases). This CDR3 comprises 15 residues. CDR1 is SEHNR and CDR2 is FQNEAQ in the germline V gene (reference sequence). Trimming stripped 1 base from V and 2 bases from J, with 11 bases between. CDR3 sequence reads: CASSLGSGKQETQYF. The CDR3 nucleotides are TGTGCCAGCAGCTTAGGGTCCGGGAAACAAGAGACCCAGTACTTC.

The rearrangement uses TRBV4-1 and TRBJ1-1; weak D call: TRBD1 (6 bases). Germline V lookup: CDR1 MGHRA, CDR2 YSYEKL. Deletions cut 4 bases from V and 11 bases from J, with 20 bases between. The CDR3 extends over 14 amino acids. The CDR3 region has the DNA TGCGCCAGCAGCCTTAACAGGGAGAGTAGTCCGGCTTTCTTT. Translation gives CASSLNRESSPAFF.

The chain employs TRBV11-2 and TRBJ1-3; 7 nucleotides match TRBD1. The CDR3 runs to 16 residues. With V trimmed by 8 bases and J by 0 bases, 10 bases remained unmatched. CDR1 and CDR2 (germline): SGHAT, FQNNGV. CDR3 sequence: CASVPGQRFSGNTIYF. The CDR3 nucleotides are TGTGCCAGCGTACCGGGACAGAGATTCTCTGGAAACACCATATATTTT.

The chain couples TRBV9 to TRBJ1-1; possibly TRBD1 for D (6 bases). V lost 0 bases and J 5 bases, leaving 17 bases between the germline ends. The length of the CDR3 is 16 residues. Germline V CDR1 and CDR2: SGDLS, YYNGEE. The CDR3 region has the DNA TGTGCCAGCAGCGTAGGTCAGGGGAGGGGACGTACTGAAGCTTTCTTT. It specifies CASSVGQGRGRTEAFF.

The chain employs TRBV5-1 and TRBJ2-3; D not certain. This CDR3 has 12 residues. Germline assignment: CDR1 SGHRS and CDR2 YFSETQ. Trimming removed 4 bases from V and 9 bases from J, with 12 bases in between. CDR3 region: CASSEPSGTQYF. The CDR3 coding sequence is TGCGCCAGCAGCGAACCCTCGGGCACGCAGTATTTT.

This chain connects TRBV5-6 to TRBJ2-6, with D uncertain. Germline values: CDR1 SGHDT, CDR2 YYEEEE. The CDR3 is 17 residues long. The V and J ends lost 1 base and 2 bases respectively, with 13 bases between them. The CDR3 protein is CASSLSYSLTGANVLTF. CDR3 DNA: TGTGCCAGCAGCTTGTCGTACAGCTTGACTGGGGCCAACGTCCTGACTTTC.

This chain uses TRBV25-1 with TRBJ1-2, with D possibly matching TRBD1 (6 bases). Germline CDR1 and CDR2: MGHDK and SYGVNS. Trimming removed 4 bases at V and 7 bases at J, with 13 bases between. The CDR3 has 13 amino acids. The CDR3 loop reads CASSGDIVGGYTF. The DNA for the CDR3 is TGTGCCAGCAGTGGGGACATCGTAGGTGGCTACACCTTC.

This clone occurred once. The chain links TRBV5-4 to TRBJ2-5, with 7 nucleotides matching TRBD2. Germline CDR1 is SGHNT and CDR2 is YYREEE (reference sequence). With 4 bases clipped from V and 0 bases from J, the junction kept 3 bases outside the gene matches. CDR3 length equals 14 residues. CDR3 amino acids: CASSATSYQETQYF. The CDR3 DNA is TGTGCCAGCAGCGCGACTAGCTACCAAGAGACCCAGTACTTC.

The rearrangement joins TRBV10-3 to TRBJ1-2, with D perhaps matching TRBD1 (5 bases). Trimming cost V 6 bases and J 1 base, with 21 bases left between them. The germline gives CDR1 ENHRY, CDR2 SYGVKD. This CDR3 has 17 amino acids. CDR3 loop: CAISEKTVGFLNYGYTF. The CDR3 nucleotides read TGTGCCATCAGCGAAAAGACAGTGGGGTTTCTTAACTATGGCTACACCTTC.

The chain has TRBV11-2 and TRBJ2-7; TRBD1 matches 8 bases. The CDR3 consists of 15 residues. V lost 5 bases and J lost 2; bases outside the gene matches: 8. Germline CDR1 is SGHAT and CDR2 is FQNNGV. CDR3 loop: CASSRGAGGPYEQYF. DNA for the CDR3: TGTGCCAGCAGCCGTGGGGCAGGGGGCCCCTACGAGCAGTACTTC.

The chain links TRBV7-2 to TRBJ2-5; 7 nucleotides line up with TRBD1. Germline V gene lookup returns CDR1 SGHTA and CDR2 FQGNSA. The ends lost 6 bases at V and 4 bases at J; junction bases unmatched: 11. This CDR3 comprises 15 residues. CDR3 nucleotides: TGTGCCAGCAGAGATAACAGGGGTGGTAGAGAGACCCAGTACTTC. Its protein product is CASRDNRGGRETQYF.

In its sample, this clone was seen once. V usage is TRBV5-6 and J usage is TRBJ1-1; perhaps TRBD1 as D (5 bases). Germline CDR1 and CDR2: SGHDT and YYEEEE. The CDR3 totals 16 residues. Trimming removed 2 bases from V and 0 bases from J, with 14 bases in between. This chain's CDR3 is CASSFGSGGMNTEAFF. CDR3 bases: TGTGCCAGCAGCTTCGGCTCCGGGGGAATGAACACTGAAGCTTTCTTT.

This sequence joins TRBV27 and TRBJ1-5, with 9 positions matching TRBD1. CDR3 length equals 17 residues. Trimming cost V 5 bases and J 3 bases; bases outside gene matches: 11. Germline V gene data show CDR1 as MNHEY and CDR2 as SMNVEV (reference sequence). The CDR3 region has the DNA TGTGCCAGCAGTCCCACCTACTGGACAGGGGACAATCAGCCCCAGCATTTT. This sequence encodes CASSPTYWTGDNQPQHF.

The chain carries TRBV30 and TRBJ1-1; D call uncertain. Germline values: CDR1 GTSNPN, CDR2 SVGIG (reference sequence). The V gene lost 1 base and the J gene lost 0 bases, with 9 bases spanning the gap. The CDR3 runs 14 residues. The CDR3: CAWSEGPLNTEAFF. The CDR3 DNA reads TGTGCCTGGAGTGAAGGACCTCTGAACACTGAAGCTTTCTTT.

This rearrangement joins TRBV12-5 to TRBJ1-5; 7 positions match TRBD1. This CDR3 comprises 16 residues. The ends lost 6 bases at V and 0 bases at J; junction bases unmatched: 8. Per the germline V gene, CDR1 is LGHNT and CDR2 is FRNRAP. CDR3 DNA sequence: TGTGCTAGTGGCCTTTTTACAGGGGTTAGCAATCAGCCCCAGCATTTT. Its protein is CASGLFTGVSNQPQHF.

DNA for the CDR3: TGTGCCAGCAACCCTCTAGCGGGAGATACCGGGGAGCTGTTTTTT. This codes for CASNPLAGDTGELFF. This chain joins TRBV7-6 and TRBJ2-2, with 10 bases fitting TRBD2. V dropped 7 bases and J dropped 5; count of bases not matched to a gene: 7. Germline V gene sequence: CDR1 SGHVS, CDR2 FNYEAQ. The CDR3 has 15 amino acids.

Only a few counts were recorded for this clone. This chain uses TRBV6-1 with TRBJ1-5; D might be TRBD1 (5 bases). The germline gives CDR1 MNHNS, CDR2 SASEGT. Deletions cut 8 bases from V and 0 bases from J, with 14 bases between. The length of the CDR3 is 15 residues. The CDR3 loop is CASSRQKHSNQPQHF. The CDR3 nucleotides read TGTGCCAGCTCCCGACAGAAGCATAGCAATCAGCCCCAGCATTTT.

The chain recombines TRBV29-1 with TRBJ2-1; 10 bases agree with TRBD1. This CDR3 contains 14 residues. The V gene's germline CDR1 is SQVTM and CDR2 ANQGSEA. V gave up 6 bases and J gave up 9 bases; unmatched junction bases: 11. The CDR3 DNA follows: TGCAGCGTCGCAGGACAGGGGGTCTCTACTGAGCAGTTCTTC. Translating gives CSVAGQGVSTEQFF.

This chain connects TRBV10-3 to TRBJ2-1; the D gene is possibly TRBD2 (6 bases). Germline V gene lookup returns CDR1 ENHRY and CDR2 SYGVKD. V was shortened by 6 bases and J by 8 bases, with 17 bases between the two germline ends. This CDR3 is built from 14 residues. CDR3: CAIRNGSKGDEQFF. In DNA, the CDR3 is TGTGCCATCAGGAACGGGAGTAAGGGCGATGAGCAGTTCTTC.

This sequence joins TRBV5-8 and TRBJ1-5; possible D gene TRBD1, 6 bases. The CDR3 has 20 residues. Trimming left V 5 bases short and J 1 base short, with 28 bases between. Germline V lookup: CDR1 SGHTS, CDR2 YDEGEE. CDR3: CASSGRRGALSIGSNQPQHF. In nucleotides, the CDR3 is TGTGCCAGCAGTGGGCGGAGGGGGGCCCTGTCAATCGGGAGCAATCAGCCCCAGCATTTT.

This chain uses TRBV4-2 with TRBJ2-7, with 10 positions matching TRBD2. Germline CDR1 is LGHNA and CDR2 is YNFKEQ. This CDR3 spans 15 amino acids. With 1 base clipped from V and 2 bases from J, the junction kept 2 bases outside the gene matches. The CDR3 DNA reads as TGTGCCAGCAGCCAAGCTAGCGGGAGTACCTACGAGCAGTACTTC. Protein: CASSQASGSTYEQYF.

The V gene is TRBV10-3, the J gene TRBJ2-1; D is unresolved. V was shortened by 6 bases and J by 0 bases, with 9 bases between the two germline ends. CDR1 ENHRY and CDR2 SYGVKD come from the germline V gene. CDR3 size: 14 residues. CDR3 residues: CAISTLSSYNEQFF. CDR3 bases: TGTGCCATCAGCACCCTGAGCTCCTACAATGAGCAGTTCTTC.

The genes are TRBV20-1 and TRBJ2-7; D remains ambiguous. The CDR3 has 10 amino acids. CDR1 and CDR2 (germline): DFQATT, SNEGSKA (reference sequence). The V and J ends lost 6 bases and 3 bases respectively, with 6 bases between them. The CDR3 sequence: CSAQRYEQYF. In DNA form, the CDR3 reads TGCAGTGCACAACGCTACGAGCAGTACTTC.

The rearrangement uses TRBV10-2 and TRBJ2-3, with D possibly TRBD1 on 6 matching bases. CDR1 WSHSY and CDR2 SAAADI come from the germline V gene. This CDR3 has 15 amino acids. Trimming shortened V by 0 bases and J by 4 bases, and 11 bases separated the two germline ends. This CDR3 reads CASSESVTGPDTQYF. For the CDR3, the DNA is TGCGCCAGCAGTGAGTCGGTGACAGGACCAGATACGCAGTATTTT.

This clone was detected only once. This chain uses TRBV29-1 with TRBJ2-1; 9 nucleotides align to TRBD2. CDR1 SQVTM and CDR2 ANQGSEA come from the germline V gene. The V gene end was trimmed by 3 bases and the J gene end by 4 bases; junction bases not matched to a gene: 7. The length of the CDR3 is 15 residues. CDR3 bases: TGCAGCGTTGAGGAGGGACTAGCCTTTTACAATGAGCAGTTCTTC. It yields the protein CSVEEGLAFYNEQFF.